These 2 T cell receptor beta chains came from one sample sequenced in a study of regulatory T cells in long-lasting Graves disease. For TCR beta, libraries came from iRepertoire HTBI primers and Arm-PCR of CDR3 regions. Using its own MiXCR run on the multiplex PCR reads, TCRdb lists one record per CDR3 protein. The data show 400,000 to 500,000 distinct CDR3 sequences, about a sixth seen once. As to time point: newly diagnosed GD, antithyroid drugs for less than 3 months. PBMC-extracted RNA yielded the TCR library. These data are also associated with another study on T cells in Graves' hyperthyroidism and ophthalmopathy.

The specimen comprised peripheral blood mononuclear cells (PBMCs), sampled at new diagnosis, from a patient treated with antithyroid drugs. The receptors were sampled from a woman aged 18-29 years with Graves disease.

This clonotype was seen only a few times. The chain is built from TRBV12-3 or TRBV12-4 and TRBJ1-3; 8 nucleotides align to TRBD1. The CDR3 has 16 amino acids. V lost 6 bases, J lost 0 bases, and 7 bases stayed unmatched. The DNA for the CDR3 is TGTGCCAGCAGACACGGGACAGGAAACTCTGGAAACACCATATATTTT. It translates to CASRHGTGNSGNTIYF.

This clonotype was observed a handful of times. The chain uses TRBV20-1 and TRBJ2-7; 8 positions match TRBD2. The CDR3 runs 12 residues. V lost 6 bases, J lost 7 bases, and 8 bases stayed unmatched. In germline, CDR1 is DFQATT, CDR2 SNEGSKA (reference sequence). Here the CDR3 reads CSALGTSWEQYF. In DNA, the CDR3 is TGCAGTGCCCTGGGGACTAGTTGGGAGCAGTACTTC.